Presented here are 21 T cell receptor beta chains from one specimen sequenced in a study of blood T cells in healthy people across ages. A second PCR, run for 7 to 11 cycles, used a sample-barcoded 5' primer plus a J-beta primer mix. Via MiXCR, TCRdb re-called the 5' RACE reads, giving one row per CDR3 protein. In the table there are 1.2 million to 1.5 million distinct CDR3 sequences, approximately 63% of which are singletons. The sample was blood. The receptors stem from a young man in good health.

J is TRBJ2-3 and V is TRBV7-9; D call uncertain. In germline, CDR1 is SEHNR, CDR2 FQNEAQ (reference sequence). V was clipped by 4 bases and J by 0 bases, with 23 bases between them. The CDR3 runs 19 residues. The CDR3 DNA sequence: TGTGCCAGCAGCTCCCCTGAGAGGCACGTGCTTTCTAGCACAGATACGCAGTATTTT. This encodes CASSSPERHVLSSTDTQYF.

V gene TRBV12-3 or TRBV12-4 combines with J gene TRBJ1-2, with D maybe TRBD1 (5 bases). The CDR3 is made up of 15 amino acids. The germline V and J ends were trimmed by 6 bases and 1 base, with 15 bases remaining between them. CDR3 in DNA: TGTGCCAGCAGGATTGGAGCTGGACATAACTATGGCTACACCTTC. Amino acid sequence: CASRIGAGHNYGYTF.

The chain couples TRBV30 to TRBJ1-5; D remains ambiguous. The CDR3 runs 14 residues. The germline V and J ends were trimmed by 4 bases and 0 bases, with 10 bases remaining between them. Germline V gives CDR1 GTSNPN, CDR2 SVGIG (reference sequence). In nucleotides, the CDR3 is TGTGCCTGGACGCCGGATAATAGCAATCAGCCCCAGCATTTT. This codes for CAWTPDNSNQPQHF.

This sequence joins TRBV14 and TRBJ2-7; 9 bases align to TRBD2. The assigned J gene may be wrong: the sequence end matches TRBJ2-5 better. The CDR3 runs 16 residues. Germline V gives CDR1 SGHDN, CDR2 FVKESK. The CDR3 here is CASSQDRSGRRETQYF. The CDR3 DNA follows: TGTGCCAGCAGCCAAGATCGTAGCGGGAGACGGGAGACCCAGTACTTC.

J is TRBJ2-5 and V is TRBV3-1; 7 bases agree with TRBD2. Trimming removed 4 bases from V and 4 bases from J; junction bases left unmatched: 6. CDR1 is LGHDT, CDR2 YNNKEL, per germline (reference sequence). The CDR3 covers 14 residues. The chain's CDR3 is CASSPRVAGETQYF. The CDR3 DNA follows: TGTGCCAGCAGCCCACGAGTAGCGGGAGAGACCCAGTACTTC.

V and J are TRBV12-3 or TRBV12-4 and TRBJ1-1; no reliable D call. V was shortened by 9 bases and J by 1 base, with 9 bases between the two germline ends. The CDR3 sequence is 12 residues long. This chain's CDR3 is CASLGWNTEAFF. For the CDR3, the DNA is TGTGCCAGTTTGGGATGGAACACTGAAGCTTTCTTT.

V is TRBV6-5 and J is TRBJ1-1; D is perhaps TRBD1 (5 bases). The V end was cut by 6 bases, the J end by 3 bases, with 17 bases between. The CDR3 has 15 amino acids. Germline loops: CDR1 MNHEY, CDR2 SVGAGI. The DNA for the CDR3 is TGTGCCAGCAGGCGACCCCAGGGTAGGTACACTGAAGCTTTCTTT. It yields the protein CASRRPQGRYTEAFF.

V is TRBV10-3 and J is TRBJ2-3, with D possibly matching TRBD1 (5 bases). With 8 bases removed from V and 1 base from J, the gap between germline ends came to 19 bases. Germline CDR1 is ENHRY and CDR2 is SYGVKD. The CDR3 runs 16 residues. The CDR3 nucleotides are TGTGCCATCCAACCCGACAGAACAAGGGGCACAGATACGCAGTATTTT. Translating gives CAIQPDRTRGTDTQYF.

The sample holds a few counts of this clonotype. V and J are TRBV14 and TRBJ2-7; D might be TRBD2 (5 bases). V lost 10 bases and J 3 bases, leaving 19 bases between the germline ends. Germline V gene lookup returns CDR1 SGHDN and CDR2 FVKESK. CDR3 length: 14 residues. The CDR3 reads CATSGGRGFYEQYF. The CDR3 nucleotides read TGTGCCACCTCTGGCGGCCGGGGTTTCTACGAGCAGTACTTC.

The chain couples TRBV9 to TRBJ2-3, with a weak D call TRBD1 (7 bases). This CDR3 has 15 residues. Germline CDR1 is SGDLS and CDR2 is YYNGEE. Trimming stripped 1 base from V and 1 base from J, with 10 bases between. CDR3 amino acids: CASSVQGGGTDTQYF. The CDR3 region has the DNA TGTGCCAGCAGCGTACAGGGGGGCGGCACAGATACGCAGTATTTT.

This clonotype appeared a single time. The junction does not match germline at one end; this may be a read error. The chain combines TRBV4-2 with TRBJ2-1, with 7 nucleotides matching TRBD2. CDR3 length: 16 residues. Germline CDR1 reads LGHNA; CDR2 reads YNFKEQ. CDR3 nucleotide sequence: TGTGCCGGCAGCAAAGCCACCGGGACTACCCACAATGAGCAGTTCTTC. Translated, it gives CAGSKATGTTHNEQFF.

The CDR3 protein is CASKTSGGYYNEQYF. In nucleotides, the CDR3 is TGTGCCAGCAAGACTAGCGGGGGTTACTACAATGAGCAGTACTTC. V and J are TRBV2 and TRBJ2-1; 12 bases are shared with TRBD2. The J call may be in error: the DNA end matches TRBJ2-7 better. Germline values: CDR1 SNHLY, CDR2 FYNNEI. The length of the CDR3 is 15 residues.

The chain employs TRBV6-2 or TRBV6-3 and TRBJ1-5; TRBD1 might be the D (6 bases). Germline loops: CDR1 MNHEY, CDR2 SVGEGT. Trimming shortened V by 8 bases and J by 3 bases, and 17 bases separated the two germline ends. This CDR3 is built from 15 residues. CDR3 coding DNA: TGTGCCAGCGGCACACGCCCGGGACACAATCAGCCCCAGCATTTT. Protein product: CASGTRPGHNQPQHF.

The rearrangement joins TRBV24-1 to TRBJ2-5, with D possibly matching TRBD1 (6 bases). Germline-derived CDR1 and CDR2 are KGHDR and SFDVKD. V was clipped by 5 bases and J by 2 bases, with 14 bases between them. CDR3 size: 15 residues. The CDR3 spells CATSVWTAGQETQYF. The CDR3 DNA sequence: TGTGCCACCAGTGTTTGGACAGCCGGACAAGAGACCCAGTACTTC.

The V gene is TRBV20-1, the J gene TRBJ2-3; 16 bases line up with TRBD2. The J segment lost 2 bases and the V segment lost 8 bases, leaving 7 bases of the junction unmatched. Germline V gene lookup returns CDR1 DFQATT and CDR2 SNEGSKA (reference sequence). CDR3 length equals 16 residues. The CDR3 DNA is TGCAGTACCTACGGGACTAGCGGGGGGGCCACAGATACGCAGTATTTT. Residues: CSTYGTSGGATDTQYF.

The chain is built from TRBV6-4 and TRBJ1-5; D possibly corresponds to TRBD1 (5 bases). The CDR3 runs to 14 residues. V lost 9 bases, J lost 7 bases, and 19 bases lay in between. From germline, CDR1 is MRHNA and CDR2 SNTAGT. The CDR3 DNA is TGTGCCAGTTCCACGGAAGGGGTCGGGCAGCCCCAGCATTTT. Its protein product is CASSTEGVGQPQHF.

This chain joins TRBV7-9 and TRBJ2-3; 14 bases fit TRBD2. The trim removed 5 bases at V and 6 bases at J, leaving 10 bases unmatched. The CDR3 loop spans 17 amino acids. Germline lookup yields CDR1 SEHNR and CDR2 FQNEAQ (reference sequence). CDR3 sequence reads: CASSPPTSGGAWDTQYF. The CDR3 DNA reads as TGTGCCAGCAGCCCTCCGACTAGCGGGGGGGCTTGGGATACGCAGTATTTT.

This clonotype was seen a handful of times. The CDR3 DNA reads as TGTGCCAGCTCCCAGGGGACGGTAGTCGAGCAGTACTTC. Its protein product is CASSQGTVVEQYF. The chain links TRBV11-1 to TRBJ2-7; a weak D match, TRBD1 (6 bases). The germline V and J ends were trimmed by 8 bases and 6 bases, with 17 bases remaining between them. This CDR3 has 13 residues. CDR1 SGHAT and CDR2 FQDESV come from the germline V gene (reference sequence).

The V and J genes are TRBV10-3 and TRBJ1-2; TRBD1 matches 7 bases. With 2 bases clipped from V and 4 bases from J, the junction kept 7 bases outside the gene matches. Germline V gene data show CDR1 as ENHRY and CDR2 as SYGVKD. CDR3 length equals 15 residues. This chain's CDR3 is CAISETGQSSYGYTF. The CDR3 region has the DNA TGTGCCATCAGTGAGACGGGACAGTCGAGCTATGGCTACACCTTC.

The J gene is TRBJ2-3, the V gene TRBV29-1; D not certain. The germline V gene has CDR1 SQVTM and CDR2 ANQGSEA. This CDR3 is built from 13 residues. V was pared by 6 bases and J by 6 bases, with 16 bases between. The CDR3 bases are TGCAGCGTAAGACTTGGTTTGGGGGATACGCAGTATTTT. Translated: CSVRLGLGDTQYF.

The chain uses TRBV29-1 and TRBJ1-1; D not certain. Germline V gene lookup returns CDR1 SQVTM and CDR2 ANQGSEA. The CDR3 runs to 14 residues. Trimming shortened V by 3 bases and J by 4 bases, and 15 bases separated the two germline ends. The CDR3 bases are TGCAGCGTTGAGGTCGGCACGAGGAGCACTGAAGCTTTCTTT. Its protein product is CSVEVGTRSTEAFF.